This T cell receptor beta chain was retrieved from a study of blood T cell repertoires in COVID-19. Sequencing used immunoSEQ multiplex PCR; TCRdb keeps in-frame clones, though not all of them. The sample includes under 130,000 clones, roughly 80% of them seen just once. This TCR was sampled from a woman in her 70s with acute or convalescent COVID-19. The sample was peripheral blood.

CDR3 residues: CASSPRVAHGYTF. CDR3 nucleotide sequence: TGTGCCAGCTCACCCAGGGTAGCACATGGCTACACCTTC. V is TRBV18 and J is TRBJ1-2, with D maybe TRBD1 (5 bases). Germline assignment: CDR1 KGHSH and CDR2 LQKENI. Trimming stripped 3 bases from V and 6 bases from J, with 11 bases between. CDR3 length equals 13 residues.